This is a list of T cell receptor beta chains from one sample in a study of cytomegalovirus exposure and HLA in healthy donors. Using immunoSEQ multiplex PCR, the repertoire was profiled, and TCRdb retains in-frame clones only, with some absent. The table lists tens of thousands of clones, around three quarters of them singletons, with 0.55% to 0.65% in the top ten. The specimen was PBMCs. These receptors were collected from a man younger than 45 in good health and CMV-seronegative. CDR3s include the opening cysteine and the closing phenylalanine or tryptophan. The order of the fields is clone size, J gene, V gene, D gene, CDR3 DNA, CDR3 protein. A D gene is named only where the DNA matches it firmly. Expanded clones are given a class, and other clones once, few, many or no size at all.

size: .
J: TRBJ2-7
V: TRBV10-3
D: .
DNA: TGTGCCATCAGTGAAGGAGGACAGCACCTTGGATACGAGCAGTACTTC
CDR3: CAISEGGQHLGYEQYF

size: .
J: TRBJ1-2
V: TRBV7-2
D: .
DNA: TGTGCCAGCAGCTTACTGGGGCTCAACTATGGCTACACCTTC
CDR3: CASSLLGLNYGYTF

size: .
J: TRBJ2-1
V: TRBV14
D: TRBD2
DNA: TGTGCCAGCAGCCCCTTAACAATAGCGGGGGGCTCCTACAATGAGCAGTTCTTC
CDR3: CASSPLTIAGGSYNEQFF

size: .
J: TRBJ2-5
V: TRBV29-1
D: .
DNA: TGCAGCGGGGGGGGGCAGGGAGAGACCCAGTACTTC
CDR3: CSGGGQGETQYF

size: .
J: TRBJ2-7
V: TRBV6-5
D: TRBD1
DNA: TGTGCCAGCAGCAGGGACAGCGCCTACGAGCAGTACTTC
CDR3: CASSRDSAYEQYF

size: .
J: TRBJ2-5
V: TRBV18
D: .
DNA: TGTGCCAGCTCATTATCAGGGCTGTGGGAGACCCAGTACTTC
CDR3: CASSLSGLWETQYF

size: .
J: TRBJ2-1
V: TRBV29-1
D: .
DNA: TGCAGCGTTGAAGGGGGACACTACAATGAGCAGTTCTTC
CDR3: CSVEGGHYNEQFF

size: .
J: TRBJ1-3
V: TRBV4-1
D: .
DNA: TGCGCCAGCAGCCAAGAAGGGACATGGAGCTCTGGAAACACCATATATTTT
CDR3: CASSQEGTWSSGNTIYF

size: .
J: TRBJ2-1
V: TRBV7-9
D: TRBD2
DNA: TGTGCCAGCAGCCCTAGCGGGAGGGCCGGGGAGCAGTTCTTC
CDR3: CASSPSGRAGEQFF

size: .
J: TRBJ2-5
V: TRBV7-9
D: TRBD2
DNA: TGTGCCAGCAGCTCCGCGGGGGGCCAGGAACAAGAGACCCAGTACTTC
CDR3: CASSSAGGQEQETQYF

size: .
J: TRBJ2-3
V: TRBV5-1
D: TRBD2
DNA: TGCGCCAGGGAACCAGCGGGAGCCACAGATACGCAGTATTTT
CDR3: CAREPAGATDTQYF

size: .
J: TRBJ1-2
V: TRBV25-1
D: TRBD1
DNA: TGTGCCAGCAGTGAATATGCCAATCCGGGACAGAATGGCTACACCTTC
CDR3: CASSEYANPGQNGYTF

size: .
J: TRBJ2-3
V: TRBV18
D: .
DNA: TGTGCCAGCTCACCACTTCTAGGCAGCACTAGCACAGATACGCAGTATTTT
CDR3: CASSPLLGSTSTDTQYF

size: once
J: TRBJ1-1
V: TRBV27
D: TRBD1
DNA: TGTGCCAGCAGTCCAAATCAGGGGGCTGAAGCTTTCTTT
CDR3: CASSPNQGAEAFF

size: once
J: TRBJ1-2
V: TRBV7-9
D: TRBD1
DNA: TGTGCCAGCAGCTTAGAGACAGGGTACAGCCGAGACCTTAACTATGGCTACACCTTC
CDR3: CASSLETGYSRDLNYGYTF

size: .
J: TRBJ1-3
V: TRBV7-6
D: .
DNA: TGTGCCAGCAGCCAATTTACAGGTCCCCTTGGAAACACCATATATTTT
CDR3: CASSQFTGPLGNTIYF

size: .
J: TRBJ1-2
V: TRBV29-1
D: .
DNA: TGCAGCGTTGACAGGGGCCACTATGGCTACACCTTC
CDR3: CSVDRGHYGYTF

size: .
J: TRBJ1-1
V: TRBV29-1
D: .
DNA: TGCAGCGTTGAACCGGGTCCGCGTAAAGCTTTCTTT
CDR3: CSVEPGPRKAFF

size: .
J: TRBJ2-1
V: TRBV11-2
D: TRBD1
DNA: TGTGCCAGCAGCTTAGATCAGTGGACAGGGCAGTTCTTC
CDR3: CASSLDQWTGQFF

size: .
J: TRBJ1-4
V: TRBV19
D: .
DNA: TGTGCCAGTACTCCGGGGACTCTCGTGGAAAAACTGTTTTTT
CDR3: CASTPGTLVEKLFF

size: .
J: TRBJ1-6
V: TRBV14
D: TRBD1
DNA: TGTGCCAGCAGTTTACAGGGGGCTTATTCACCCCTCCACTTT
CDR3: CASSLQGAYSPLHF

size: .
J: TRBJ1-1
V: TRBV7-6
D: .
DNA: TGTGCCAGCAGCTTAGGGGCAACCACTGAAGCTTTCTTT
CDR3: CASSLGATTEAFF

size: .
J: TRBJ2-5
V: TRBV5-1
D: .
DNA: TGCGCCAGCAGCTTGACTAACCAAGAGACCCAGTACTTC
CDR3: CASSLTNQETQYF

size: .
J: TRBJ2-7
V: TRBV6-1
D: .
DNA: TGTGCCAGCAGGACGGGGAGCTCCTACGAGCAGTACTTC
CDR3: CASRTGSSYEQYF

size: .
J: TRBJ1-1
V: TRBV19
D: TRBD1
DNA: TGTGCCAGTAGGAACAGGGGGATGAGTACTGAAGCTTTCTTT
CDR3: CASRNRGMSTEAFF